A selection of T cell receptor beta chains follows, all from one sample in a study of cytomegalovirus exposure and HLA in healthy donors. The table came from immunoSEQ multiplex PCR; TCRdb's copy has only in-frame clones and leaves some out. The sample comprises about 140,000 clones, about 61% of which are singletons, and around 1.9% rests with the top ten. The sequenced material came from PBMCs. The receptors come from a male donor in good health and CMV-seronegative. Each CDR3 is given with its conserved first and last residue. The D gene is left open where the match is weak. Part of the rows lack a size; the others show once, few, many or a class for expanded clones.

clone size: NA
J gene: TRBJ1-2
V gene: TRBV6-1
D gene: TRBD1
CDR3 DNA: TGTGCCAGCGACAGGGGGGGGCGATCGGATGGCTACACCTTC
CDR3 protein: CASDRGGRSDGYTF

clone size: NA
J gene: TRBJ1-1
V gene: TRBV19
D gene: TRBD1
CDR3 DNA: TGTGCCAGTAGTACTTTTAAGACAGGGAGAAACACTGAAGCTTTCTTT
CDR3 protein: CASSTFKTGRNTEAFF

clone size: NA
J gene: TRBJ2-1
V gene: TRBV7-9
D gene: NA
CDR3 DNA: TGTGCCAGCAGCTTCGTACCAGACTACAATGAGCAGTTCTTC
CDR3 protein: CASSFVPDYNEQFF

clone size: NA
J gene: TRBJ1-4
V gene: TRBV15
D gene: NA
CDR3 DNA: TGTGCCACCAGCAGAGATGCGGGGGAGGTTGAAAAACTGTTTTTT
CDR3 protein: CATSRDAGEVEKLFF

clone size: NA
J gene: TRBJ2-7
V gene: TRBV12-2
D gene: NA
CDR3 DNA: TGTGCAAGTCGCTTAGCGATTGACAGGGGCCACTCCTACGAGCAGTACTTC
CDR3 protein: CASRLAIDRGHSYEQYF

clone size: once
J gene: TRBJ2-7
V gene: TRBV30
D gene: NA
CDR3 DNA: TGTGCCTGGAGTTCTTTCTTAGGATCGGGGGCCTACGAGCAGTACTTC
CDR3 protein: CAWSSFLGSGAYEQYF

clone size: NA
J gene: TRBJ2-5
V gene: TRBV12-5
D gene: TRBD1
CDR3 DNA: TGTGCTAGTGGTTTGGGTTACGGACAGGAACAAGAGACCCAGTACTTC
CDR3 protein: CASGLGYGQEQETQYF

clone size: NA
J gene: TRBJ2-2
V gene: TRBV10-3
D gene: TRBD1
CDR3 DNA: TGTGCCATCAGCGTACCGGGACAGGGGACCGGGGAGCTGTTTTTT
CDR3 protein: CAISVPGQGTGELFF

clone size: NA
J gene: TRBJ2-3
V gene: TRBV4-3
D gene: NA
CDR3 DNA: TGCGCCAGCAGCCAAGAAGGGGGGGCAGGTACAGATACGCAGTATTTT
CDR3 protein: CASSQEGGAGTDTQYF

clone size: NA
J gene: TRBJ2-1
V gene: TRBV5-1
D gene: TRBD2
CDR3 DNA: TGCGCCAGCTGTAGGACTAGGCCCGGGCTGGGTGAGCAGTTCTTC
CDR3 protein: CASCRTRPGLGEQFF

clone size: NA
J gene: TRBJ2-1
V gene: TRBV7-3
D gene: NA
CDR3 DNA: TGTGCCAGCAGCCCCATGGACGGGATCTACAATGAGCAGTTCTTC
CDR3 protein: CASSPMDGIYNEQFF

clone size: NA
J gene: TRBJ1-1
V gene: TRBV6-4
D gene: NA
CDR3 DNA: TGTGCCAGCAGGACCAGGGTTGGGAACACTGAAGCTTTCTTT
CDR3 protein: CASRTRVGNTEAFF

clone size: few
J gene: TRBJ2-7
V gene: TRBV28
D gene: NA
CDR3 DNA: TGTGCCAGCAGTCCCGAGAAGGGACTCGGGGAGCAGTACTTC
CDR3 protein: CASSPEKGLGEQYF

clone size: few
J gene: TRBJ2-5
V gene: TRBV6-5
D gene: NA
CDR3 DNA: TGTGCCAGCAGTACCGGGACTCTAGAGACCCAGTACTTC
CDR3 protein: CASSTGTLETQYF